One T cell receptor beta chain is described in this entry. Its target is unknown. The data derive from a study of identical twins. Trimming took 4 bases from V and 9 from J; bases not matched to a gene: 14. CDR1 is LGHDT and CDR2 is YNNKEL in the germline V gene (reference sequence). There are 16 residues in the CDR3. Study conclusions and caveats: Out-of-frame beta sequences exhibited a weaker degree of excess twin sharing. Insertions were fewer in abundant cord blood beta clonotypes, whereas memory repertoires showed none of this pattern.

TCRdb analysed the 5' RACE reads with MiXCR anew, one entry per CDR3 protein. Of some 200,000 distinct CDR3 sequences listed, roughly 7.5% are singletons. The sample also formed part of further work on yellow fever vaccine responses in identical twins.

The rearrangement joins TRBV3-1 to TRBJ2-5; 10 nucleotides align to TRBD2. The source material was memory (CD45RO+) T cells sorted from blood. The TCR originated in a young woman in good health. The CDR3 sequence: CASSPGELAGGGAQYF. CDR3 sequence (DNA): TGTGCCAGCAGCCCCGGAGAGTTAGCGGGGGGAGGGGCCCAGTACTTC.